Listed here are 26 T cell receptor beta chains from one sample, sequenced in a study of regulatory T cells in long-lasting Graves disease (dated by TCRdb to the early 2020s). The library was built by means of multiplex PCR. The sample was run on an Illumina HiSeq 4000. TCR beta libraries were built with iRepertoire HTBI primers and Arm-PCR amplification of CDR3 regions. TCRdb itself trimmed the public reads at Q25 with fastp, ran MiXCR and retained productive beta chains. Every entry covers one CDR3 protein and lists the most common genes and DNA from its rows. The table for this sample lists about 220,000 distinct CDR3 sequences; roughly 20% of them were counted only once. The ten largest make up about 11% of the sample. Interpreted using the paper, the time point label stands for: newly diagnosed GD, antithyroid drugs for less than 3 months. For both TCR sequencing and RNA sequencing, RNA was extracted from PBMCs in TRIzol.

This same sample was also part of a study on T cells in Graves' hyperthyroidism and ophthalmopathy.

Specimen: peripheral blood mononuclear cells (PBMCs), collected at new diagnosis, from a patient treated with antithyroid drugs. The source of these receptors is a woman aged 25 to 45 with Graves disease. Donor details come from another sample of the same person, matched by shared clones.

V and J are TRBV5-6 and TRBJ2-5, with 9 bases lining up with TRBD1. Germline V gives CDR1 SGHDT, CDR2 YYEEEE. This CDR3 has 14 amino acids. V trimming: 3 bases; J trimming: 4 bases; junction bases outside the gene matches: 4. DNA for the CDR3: TGTGCCAGCAGCTCGGGGACAGGGACAGAGACCCAGTACTTC. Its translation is CASSSGTGTETQYF.

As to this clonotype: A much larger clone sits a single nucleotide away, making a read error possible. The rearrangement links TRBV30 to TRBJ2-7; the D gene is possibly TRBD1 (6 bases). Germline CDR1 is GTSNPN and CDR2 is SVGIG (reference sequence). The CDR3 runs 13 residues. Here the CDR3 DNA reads TGTGCCTGGACCCGGGACATGTCCTACGAGCACTACTTC. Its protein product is CAWTRDMSYEHYF.

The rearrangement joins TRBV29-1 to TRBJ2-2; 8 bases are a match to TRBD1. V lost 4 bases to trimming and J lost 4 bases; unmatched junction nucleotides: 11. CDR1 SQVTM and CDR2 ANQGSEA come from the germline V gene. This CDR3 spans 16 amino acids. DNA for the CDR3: TGCAGCGTTGGAGGCCCCAGGGGGCGGCTCACCGGGGAGCTGTTTTTT. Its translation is CSVGGPRGRLTGELFF.

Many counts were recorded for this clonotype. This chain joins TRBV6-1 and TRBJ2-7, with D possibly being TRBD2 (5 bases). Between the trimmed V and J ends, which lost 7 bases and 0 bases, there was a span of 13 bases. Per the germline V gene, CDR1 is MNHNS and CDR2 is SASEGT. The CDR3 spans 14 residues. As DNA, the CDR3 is TGTGCCAGCACTCCGCAACTAGGCTCCTACGAGCAGTACTTC. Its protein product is CASTPQLGSYEQYF.

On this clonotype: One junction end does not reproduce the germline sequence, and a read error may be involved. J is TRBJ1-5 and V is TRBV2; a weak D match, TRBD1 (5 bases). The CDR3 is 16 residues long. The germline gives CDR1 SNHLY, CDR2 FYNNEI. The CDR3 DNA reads TGTGCCAGCAGTGACGCGACAGTCGTCTGCAATCAGTCCCAGCATTTT. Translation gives CASSDATVVCNQSQHF.

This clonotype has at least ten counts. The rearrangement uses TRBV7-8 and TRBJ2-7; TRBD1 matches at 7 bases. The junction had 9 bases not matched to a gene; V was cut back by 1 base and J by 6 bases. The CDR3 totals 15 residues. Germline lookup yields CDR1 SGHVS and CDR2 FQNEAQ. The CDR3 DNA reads TGTGCCAGCAGCTTAGGACAGGGCTCCCTGGGCGAGCAGTACTTC. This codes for CASSLGQGSLGEQYF.

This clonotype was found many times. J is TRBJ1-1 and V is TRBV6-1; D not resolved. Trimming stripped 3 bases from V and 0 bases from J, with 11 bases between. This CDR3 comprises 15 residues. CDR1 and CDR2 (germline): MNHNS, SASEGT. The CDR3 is CASSDVGYMNTEAFF. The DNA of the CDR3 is TGTGCCAGCAGTGACGTTGGGTACATGAACACTGAAGCTTTCTTT.

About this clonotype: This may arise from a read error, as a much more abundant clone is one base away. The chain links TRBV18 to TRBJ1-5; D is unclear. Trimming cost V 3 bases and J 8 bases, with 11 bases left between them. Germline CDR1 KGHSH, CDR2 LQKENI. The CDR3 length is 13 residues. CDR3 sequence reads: CASSPHHEEPQHF. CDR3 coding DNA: TGTGCCAGCTCACCCCACCATGAGGAGCCCCAGCATTTT.

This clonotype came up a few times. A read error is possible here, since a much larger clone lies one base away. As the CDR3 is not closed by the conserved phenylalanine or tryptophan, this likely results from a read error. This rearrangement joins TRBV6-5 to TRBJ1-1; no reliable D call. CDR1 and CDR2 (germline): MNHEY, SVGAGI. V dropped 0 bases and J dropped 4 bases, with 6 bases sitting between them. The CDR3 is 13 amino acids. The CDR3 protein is CASSYSITTEAFL. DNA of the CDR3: TGTGCCAGCAGTTACTCGATCACCACTGAAGCTTTCCTT.

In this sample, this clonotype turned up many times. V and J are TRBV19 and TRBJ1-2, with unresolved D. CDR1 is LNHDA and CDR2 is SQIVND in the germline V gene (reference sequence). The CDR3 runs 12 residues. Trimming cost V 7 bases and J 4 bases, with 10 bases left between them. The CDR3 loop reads CASKERAYGYTF. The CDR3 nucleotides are TGTGCCAGTAAGGAGAGGGCCTATGGCTACACCTTC.

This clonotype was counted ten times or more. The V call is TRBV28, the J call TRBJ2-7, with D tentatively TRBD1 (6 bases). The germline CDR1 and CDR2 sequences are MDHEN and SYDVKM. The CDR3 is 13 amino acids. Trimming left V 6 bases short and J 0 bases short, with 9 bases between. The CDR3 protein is CASSWDTSYEQYF. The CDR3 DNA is TGTGCCAGCAGCTGGGACACCTCCTACGAGCAGTACTTC.

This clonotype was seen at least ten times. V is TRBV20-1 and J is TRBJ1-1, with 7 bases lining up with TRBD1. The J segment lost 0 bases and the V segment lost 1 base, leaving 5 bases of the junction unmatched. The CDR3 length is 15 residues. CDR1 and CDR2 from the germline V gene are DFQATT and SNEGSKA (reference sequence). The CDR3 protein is CSARASQGMNTEAFF. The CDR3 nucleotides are TGCAGTGCTAGAGCGTCACAGGGGATGAACACTGAAGCTTTCTTT.

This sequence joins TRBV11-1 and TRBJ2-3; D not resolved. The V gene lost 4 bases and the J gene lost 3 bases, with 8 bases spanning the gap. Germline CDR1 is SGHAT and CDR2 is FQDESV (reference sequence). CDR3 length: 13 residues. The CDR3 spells CASSSSRTDTQYF. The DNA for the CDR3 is TGTGCCAGCAGCTCTAGTAGGACAGATACGCAGTATTTT.

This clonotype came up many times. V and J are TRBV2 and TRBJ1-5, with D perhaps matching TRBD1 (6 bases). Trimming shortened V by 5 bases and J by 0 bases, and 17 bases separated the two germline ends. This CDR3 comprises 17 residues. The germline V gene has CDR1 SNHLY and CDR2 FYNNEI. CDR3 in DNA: TGTGCCAGCAGTCGGGACACCCAAAGATATAGCAATCAGCCCCAGCATTTT. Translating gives CASSRDTQRYSNQPQHF.

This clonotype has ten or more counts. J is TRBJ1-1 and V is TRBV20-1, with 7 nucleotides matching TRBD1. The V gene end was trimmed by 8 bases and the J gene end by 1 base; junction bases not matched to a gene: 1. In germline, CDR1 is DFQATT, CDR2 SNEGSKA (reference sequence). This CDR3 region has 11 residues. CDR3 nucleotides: TGCAGTCCAGGGGGGAACACTGAAGCTTTCTTT. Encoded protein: CSPGGNTEAFF.

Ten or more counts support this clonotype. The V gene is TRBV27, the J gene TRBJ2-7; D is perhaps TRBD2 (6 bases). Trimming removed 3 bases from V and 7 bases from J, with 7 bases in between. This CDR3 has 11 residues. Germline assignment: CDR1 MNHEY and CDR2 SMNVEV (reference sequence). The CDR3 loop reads CASSFGGEQYF. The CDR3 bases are TGTGCCAGCAGTTTCGGAGGGGAGCAGTACTTC.

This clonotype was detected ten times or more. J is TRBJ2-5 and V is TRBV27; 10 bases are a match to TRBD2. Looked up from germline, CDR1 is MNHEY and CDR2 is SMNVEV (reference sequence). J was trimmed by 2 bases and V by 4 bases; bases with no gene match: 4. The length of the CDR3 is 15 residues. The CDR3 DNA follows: TGTGCCAGCAGTTCCCCTAGCGGGGGACAAGAGACCCAGTACTTC. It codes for CASSSPSGGQETQYF.

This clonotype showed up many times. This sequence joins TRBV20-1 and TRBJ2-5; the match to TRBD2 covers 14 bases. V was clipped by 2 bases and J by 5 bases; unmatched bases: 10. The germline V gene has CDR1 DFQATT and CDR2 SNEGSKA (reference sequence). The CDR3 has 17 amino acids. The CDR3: CSARKTSGRGGSETQYF. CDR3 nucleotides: TGCAGTGCTAGAAAGACTAGCGGGAGGGGGGGTAGCGAGACCCAGTACTTC.

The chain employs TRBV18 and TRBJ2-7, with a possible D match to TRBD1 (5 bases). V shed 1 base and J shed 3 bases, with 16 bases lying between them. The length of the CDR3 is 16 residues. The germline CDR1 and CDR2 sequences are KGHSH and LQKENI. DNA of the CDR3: TGTGCCAGCTCACCACAGGGGCCTACGGTCATCTACGAGCAGTACTTC. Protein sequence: CASSPQGPTVIYEQYF.

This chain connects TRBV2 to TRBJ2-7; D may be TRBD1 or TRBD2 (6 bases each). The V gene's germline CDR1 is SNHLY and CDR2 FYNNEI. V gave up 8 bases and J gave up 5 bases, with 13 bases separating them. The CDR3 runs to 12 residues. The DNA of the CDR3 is TGTGCCAGCTATCGGGGGCCCAACGAGCAGTACTTC. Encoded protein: CASYRGPNEQYF.

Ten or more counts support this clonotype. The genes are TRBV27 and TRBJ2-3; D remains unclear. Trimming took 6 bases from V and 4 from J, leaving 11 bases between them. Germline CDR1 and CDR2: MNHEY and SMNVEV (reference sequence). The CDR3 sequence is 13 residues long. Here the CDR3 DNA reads TGTGCCAGCAGACCAGTGTGGTCAGATACGCAGTATTTT. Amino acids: CASRPVWSDTQYF.

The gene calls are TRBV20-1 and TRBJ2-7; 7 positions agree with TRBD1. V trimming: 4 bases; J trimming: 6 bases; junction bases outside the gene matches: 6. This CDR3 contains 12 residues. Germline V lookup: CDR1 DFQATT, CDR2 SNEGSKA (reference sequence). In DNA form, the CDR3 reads TGCAGTGCTACCCCGGACAGGAGCGAGCAGTACTTC. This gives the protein CSATPDRSEQYF.

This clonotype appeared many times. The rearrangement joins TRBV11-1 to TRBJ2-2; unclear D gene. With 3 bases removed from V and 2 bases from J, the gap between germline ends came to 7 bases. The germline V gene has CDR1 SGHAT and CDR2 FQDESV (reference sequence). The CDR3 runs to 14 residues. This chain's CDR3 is CASSFLGNTGELFF. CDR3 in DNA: TGTGCCAGCAGCTTTCTGGGTAACACCGGGGAGCTGTTTTTT.

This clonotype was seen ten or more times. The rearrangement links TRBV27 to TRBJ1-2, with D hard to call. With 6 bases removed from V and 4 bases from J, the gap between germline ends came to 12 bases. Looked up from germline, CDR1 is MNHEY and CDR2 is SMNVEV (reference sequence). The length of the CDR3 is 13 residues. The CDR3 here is CASSTTAFYGYTF. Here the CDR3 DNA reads TGTGCCAGCAGCACTACAGCTTTCTATGGCTACACCTTC.

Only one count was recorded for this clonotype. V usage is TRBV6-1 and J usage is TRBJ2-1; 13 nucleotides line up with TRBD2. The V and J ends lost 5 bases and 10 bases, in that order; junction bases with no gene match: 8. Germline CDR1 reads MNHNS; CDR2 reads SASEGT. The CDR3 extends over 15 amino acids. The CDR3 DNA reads TGTGCCAGCAGTAAATGGACTAGCGGGAGTTGGGAGCAGTTCTTC. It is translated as CASSKWTSGSWEQFF.

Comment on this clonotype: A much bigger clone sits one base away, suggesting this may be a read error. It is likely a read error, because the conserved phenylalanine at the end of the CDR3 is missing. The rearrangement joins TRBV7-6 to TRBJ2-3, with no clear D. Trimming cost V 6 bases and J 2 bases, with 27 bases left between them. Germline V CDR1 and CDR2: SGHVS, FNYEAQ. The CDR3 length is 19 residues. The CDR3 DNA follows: TGTGCCAGCAGTTCAAAAAGGTACAAGAGTGGACCGACCACAGATACGCAGTATTCT. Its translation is CASSSKRYKSGPTTDTQYS.